Detailed here is one T cell receptor (beta chain). Its matching antigen is unknown. The method was immunoSEQ multiplex PCR; TCRdb's version includes in-frame clones alone and lacks a portion of them. This sample yields under 80,000 clones, of which under 85% are seen a single time; 0.8% to 1% belongs to the top ten. The V end lost 3 bases, the J end lost 1 base, and 15 bases lay between the germline ends. The CDR3 consists of 16 residues. CDR1 is MGHRA and CDR2 is YSYEKL in the germline V gene. This entry comes from a study of vaccination effects on CD4 cells after COVID-19. Study-wide points: The vaccine-induced clones of healthy vaccinees included only 1 of 255 that cross-reacted with common cold coronaviruses. Marked contraction was observed in infection-induced and vaccine-induced clones late after vaccination.

ViraFEST used viral peptide pools to expand antigen-specific CD4+ T cells before sequencing. Around day 10 of culture, CD4+ T cells were separated out. The vaccine given was either BNT162b2 or mRNA-1273, in two doses. Wells containing two million PBMC each were cultured with about 9 IU/ml IL-2 and 8 to 10 ug/ml peptides. IL-2 medium was substituted for half the medium on days 3 and 7. This TCR was recovered from a human donor who received a COVID-19 vaccine. The sequences come from CD4+ T cells from PBMCs cultured with HCoV-OC43 spike peptides, collected after COVID-19 vaccination. The subset: HCoV-OC43 spike overlapping peptide pool stimulation. The rearrangement uses TRBV4-1 and TRBJ2-5; D call uncertain. The CDR3 loop is CASSHWGLSTQETQYF. DNA for the CDR3: TGCGCCAGCAGCCACTGGGGTTTGTCGACCCAAGAGACCCAGTACTTC.